The entry that follows covers one TCR beta chain sequence. Its antigen is not known. The investigators amplified TCR beta CDR3 regions from RNA transcripts. During a first-round RT-PCR of the TCR CDR3, the HTBI primer set was used. Each CDR3 protein gets one entry after TCRdb re-called the multiplex PCR reads with MiXCR. The profile covers 450,000 to 700,000 distinct CDR3 sequences, with about 43% appearing a single time and around a fifth taken by the ten largest. This entry is derived from a study of T cells in Graves' hyperthyroidism and ophthalmopathy. Overall study results and limits: Ophthalmopathy onset followed model prediction by a median approximately 5.9 months.

Clinical symptoms, serum thyroxine and TRAb, thyroid ultrasound and orbital computed tomography together formed the diagnostic basis. The CDR3 length is 15 residues. The germline V gene has CDR1 SQVTM and CDR2 ANQGSEA. The J segment lost 2 bases and the V segment lost 8 bases, leaving 8 bases of the junction unmatched. The TCR originated in an adult woman with Graves' disease, either hyperthyroidism or ophthalmopathy (not recorded which). Sequencing was performed on peripheral blood or thyroid tissue (not recorded which). The J gene is TRBJ2-7, the V gene TRBV29-1; 14 nucleotides align to TRBD2. CDR3 in amino acids: CSLETSGRATYEQYF. The CDR3 coding sequence is TGCAGCTTGGAGACTAGCGGGAGGGCAACCTACGAGCAGTACTTC.